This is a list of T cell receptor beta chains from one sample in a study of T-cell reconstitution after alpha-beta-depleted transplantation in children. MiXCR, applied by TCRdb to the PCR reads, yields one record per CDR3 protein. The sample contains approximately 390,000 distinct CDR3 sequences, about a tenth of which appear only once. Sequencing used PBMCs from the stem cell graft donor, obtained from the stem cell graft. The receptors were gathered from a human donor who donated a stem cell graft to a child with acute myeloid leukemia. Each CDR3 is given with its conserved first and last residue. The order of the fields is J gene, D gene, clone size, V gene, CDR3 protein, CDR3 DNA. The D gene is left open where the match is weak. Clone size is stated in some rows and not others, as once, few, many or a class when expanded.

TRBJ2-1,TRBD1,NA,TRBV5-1,CASSFQQGAFNEQFF,TGCGCCAGCAGCTTCCAACAGGGGGCGTTCAATGAGCAGTTCTTC
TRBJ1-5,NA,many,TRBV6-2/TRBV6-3,CASRDAGRNQPQHF,TGTGCCAGCAGAGACGCAGGGCGGAATCAGCCCCAGCATTTT
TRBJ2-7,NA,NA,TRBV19,CASSSFGVSSYEQYF,TGTGCCAGTAGTAGCTTCGGCGTGAGCTCCTACGAGCAGTACTTC
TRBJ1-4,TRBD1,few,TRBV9,CASSGTGENEKLFF,TGTGCCAGCAGCGGGACAGGGGAGAATGAAAAACTGTTTTTT
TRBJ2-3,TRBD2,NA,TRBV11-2,CASSTRTSGSVGADTQYF,TGTGCCAGCAGCACCCGGACTAGCGGGAGCGTGGGGGCAGATACGCAGTATTTT
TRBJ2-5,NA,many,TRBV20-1,CSAVDGGLPQETQYF,TGCAGTGCCGTAGACGGGGGGCTTCCCCAAGAGACCCAGTACTTC
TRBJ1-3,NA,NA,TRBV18,CASSPPTGTSSGNTIYF,TGTGCCAGCTCACCACCGACCGGGACAAGCTCTGGAAACACCATATATTTT
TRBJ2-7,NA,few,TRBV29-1,CSVEDPGLFHEQYF,TGCAGCGTTGAAGACCCGGGACTTTTTCACGAGCAGTACTTC
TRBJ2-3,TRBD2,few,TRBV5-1,CASSLIAGGTPADTQYF,TGCGCCAGCAGCTTGATAGCGGGGGGCACCCCGGCTGATACGCAGTATTTT
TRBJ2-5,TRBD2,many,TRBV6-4,CASSEAGDQETQYF,TGTGCCAGCAGTGAGGCGGGGGACCAAGAGACCCAGTACTTC
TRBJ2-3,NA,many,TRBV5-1,CASRNTGTDTQYF,TGCGCCAGCAGAAATACAGGGACAGATACGCAGTATTTT
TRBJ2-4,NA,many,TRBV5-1,CASSAGQWENIQYF,TGCGCCAGCAGCGCGGGACAGTGGGAAAACATTCAGTACTTC
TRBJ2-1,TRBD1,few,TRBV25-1,CASSESSRGSYNEQFF,TGTGCCAGCAGTGAATCCAGCAGGGGGTCCTACAATGAGCAGTTCTTC
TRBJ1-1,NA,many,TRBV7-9,CASSFGQSGEAFF,TGTGCCAGCAGCTTCGGGCAGTCGGGTGAAGCTTTCTTT
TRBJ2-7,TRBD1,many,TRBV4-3,CASSQAQGEFYEQYF,TGCGCCAGCAGCCAAGCACAGGGGGAATTCTACGAGCAGTACTTC
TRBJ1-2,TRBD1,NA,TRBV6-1,CASSVTQGDYGYTF,TGTGCCAGCAGCGTAACACAGGGGGACTATGGCTACACCTTC
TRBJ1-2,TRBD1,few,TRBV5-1,CASSPTGSGSYTF,TGCGCCAGCAGCCCGACAGGGAGCGGGAGCTACACCTTC
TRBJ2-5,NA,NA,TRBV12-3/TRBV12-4,CASSSRGSETQYF,TGTGCCAGCAGTTCTCGCGGGTCGGAGACCCAGTACTTC
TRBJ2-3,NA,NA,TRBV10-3,CAISESRTGTDTQYF,TGTGCCATCAGTGAGTCGCGGACTGGCACAGATACGCAGTATTTT